The T cell receptor (beta chain) described here comes from a study of T cell changes during pregnancy in multiple sclerosis (dated 2019 in TCRdb). A note on the overall study: The study looked at changes in the T cell repertoire across pregnancy in women with multiple sclerosis.

According to the germline V gene, CDR1 reads SGDLS and CDR2 reads YYNGEE. The CDR3 starts with the cysteine, ends with the phenylalanine, and has 14 residues. The read is trimmed to its CDR3 DNA, 42 bases read in frame from base 1. V lost 0 bases and J lost 3 bases; the stretch between them is 10 bases long. In the case of this clone: Its antigen target is currently unknown. No base-level quality is on record; no much larger clone is a single base apart.

Library creation used the immunoSEQ multiplex PCR assay. TCRdb stores this immuneACCESS table with in-frame sequences only. Part of the clones is absent; in the studies checked, under half of the shortfall reflects unresolved V genes, and no reason is known for the rest. The table for this sample lists tens of thousands of clones; about 89% of them were counted only once. Of the sample, 0.55% to 0.7% falls within the top ten clones. This specimen was CD4+ T cells from peripheral blood mononuclear cells, taken in the third trimester of pregnancy. This sequence originates from a female donor in good health, enrolled as a control in a pregnancy study. The chain employs TRBV9 and TRBJ2-7; D gene: possibly TRBD2, on 6 matching bases. The DNA sequence reads TGTGCCAGCAGCGTAGAGGCGGAGGGCTACGAGCAGTACTTC. Translation gives CASSVEAEGYEQYF. Where the CDR3 stops, the reference TRBV9 and TRBJ2-7 genes take over; the full variable domain is DSGVTQTPKHLITATGQRVTLRCSPRSGDLSVYWYQQSLDQGLQFLIQYYNGEERAKGNILERFSAQQFPDLHSELNLSSLELGDSALYFCASSVEAEGYEQYFGPGTRLTVT.